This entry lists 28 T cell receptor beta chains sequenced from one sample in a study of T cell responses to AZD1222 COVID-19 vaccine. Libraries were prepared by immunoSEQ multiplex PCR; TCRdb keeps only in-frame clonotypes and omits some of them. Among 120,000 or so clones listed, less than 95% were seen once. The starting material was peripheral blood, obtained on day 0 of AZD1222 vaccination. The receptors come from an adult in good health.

The chain's CDR3 is CASSRFDRGEAFF. In DNA, the CDR3 is TGTGCCAGCAGCCGATTCGACAGGGGAGAAGCTTTCTTT. This rearrangement joins TRBV7-9 to TRBJ1-1, with 8 bases identical to TRBD1. V dropped 5 bases and J dropped 8; count of bases not matched to a gene: 7. Germline V lookup: CDR1 SEHNR, CDR2 FQNEAQ (reference sequence). CDR3 size: 13 residues.

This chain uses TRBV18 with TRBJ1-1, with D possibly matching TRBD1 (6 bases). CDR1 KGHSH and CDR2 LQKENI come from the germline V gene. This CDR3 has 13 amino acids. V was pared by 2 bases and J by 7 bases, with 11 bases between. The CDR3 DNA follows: TGTGCCAGCTCACCAGGGGGGGCCGTTGAAGCTTTCTTT. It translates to CASSPGGAVEAFF.

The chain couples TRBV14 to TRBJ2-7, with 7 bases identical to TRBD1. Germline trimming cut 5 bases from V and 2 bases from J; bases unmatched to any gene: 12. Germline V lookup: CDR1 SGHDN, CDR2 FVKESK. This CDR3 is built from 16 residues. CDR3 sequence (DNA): TGTGCCAGCAGCACGAGTCCGGGACAGAGTACCTACGAGCAGTACTTC. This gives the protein CASSTSPGQSTYEQYF.

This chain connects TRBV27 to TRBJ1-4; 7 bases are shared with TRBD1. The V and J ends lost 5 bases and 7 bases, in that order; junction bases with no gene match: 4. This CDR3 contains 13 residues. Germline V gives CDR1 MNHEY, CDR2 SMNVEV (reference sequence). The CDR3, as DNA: TGTGCCAGCAGTGCCAGGGGGGGTGAAAAACTGTTTTTT. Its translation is CASSARGGEKLFF. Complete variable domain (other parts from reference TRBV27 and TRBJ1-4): EAQVTQNPRYLITVTGKKLTVTCSQNMNHEYMSWYRQDPGLGLRQIYYSMNVEVTDKGDVPEGYKVSRKEKRNFPLILESPSPNQTSLYFCASSARGGEKLFFGSGTQLSVL.

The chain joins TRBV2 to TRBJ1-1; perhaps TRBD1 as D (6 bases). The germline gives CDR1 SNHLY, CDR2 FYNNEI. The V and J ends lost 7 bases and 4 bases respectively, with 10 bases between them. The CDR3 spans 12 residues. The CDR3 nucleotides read TGTGCCAGCATCGGGGGCCGCACTGAAGCTTTCTTT. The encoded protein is CASIGGRTEAFF.

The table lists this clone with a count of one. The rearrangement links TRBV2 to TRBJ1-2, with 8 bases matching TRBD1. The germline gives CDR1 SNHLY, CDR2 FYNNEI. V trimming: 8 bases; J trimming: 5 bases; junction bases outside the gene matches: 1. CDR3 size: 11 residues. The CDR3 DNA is TGTGCCAGCGGGGACAGGTATGGCTACACCTTC. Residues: CASGDRYGYTF.

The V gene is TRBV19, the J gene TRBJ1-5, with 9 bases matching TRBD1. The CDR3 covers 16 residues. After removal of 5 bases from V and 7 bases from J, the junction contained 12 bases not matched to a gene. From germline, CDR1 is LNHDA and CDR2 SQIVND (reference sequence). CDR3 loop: CASSPSDRGSGQPQHF. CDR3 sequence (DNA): TGTGCCAGTAGTCCCTCGGACAGGGGATCGGGACAGCCCCAGCATTTT. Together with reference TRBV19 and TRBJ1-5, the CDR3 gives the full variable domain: DGGITQSPKYLFRKEGQNVTLSCEQNLNHDAMYWYRQDPGQGLRLIYYSQIVNDFQKGDIAEGYSVSREKKESFPLTVTSAQKNPTAFYLCASSPSDRGSGQPQHFGDGTRLSIL.

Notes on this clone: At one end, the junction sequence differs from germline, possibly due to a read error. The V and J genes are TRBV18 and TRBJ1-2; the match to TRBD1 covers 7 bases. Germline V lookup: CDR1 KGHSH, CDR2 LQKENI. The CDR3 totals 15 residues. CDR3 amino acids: CASSPLGGGDYGYTF. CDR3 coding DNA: TGTGCCAGCTCACCCCTCGGAGGGGGCGACTATGGCTACACTTTC.

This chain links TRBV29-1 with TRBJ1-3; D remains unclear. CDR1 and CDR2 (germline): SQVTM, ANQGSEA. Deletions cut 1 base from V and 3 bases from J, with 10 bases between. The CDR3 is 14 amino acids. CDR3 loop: CSVEGLDDGNTIYF. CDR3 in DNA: TGCAGCGTTGAAGGCCTAGATGATGGAAACACCATATATTTT. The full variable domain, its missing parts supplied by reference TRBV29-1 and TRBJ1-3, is SAVISQKPSRDICQRGTSLTIQCQVDSQVTMMFWYRQQPGQSLTLIATANQGSEATYESGFVIDKFPISRPNLTFSTLTVSNMSPEDSSIYLCSVEGLDDGNTIYFGEGSWLTVV.

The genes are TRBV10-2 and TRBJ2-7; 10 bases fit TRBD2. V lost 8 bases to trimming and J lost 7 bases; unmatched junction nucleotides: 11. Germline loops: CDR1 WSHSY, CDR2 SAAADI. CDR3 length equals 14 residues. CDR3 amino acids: CASLLTSGLLEQYF. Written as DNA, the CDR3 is TGCGCCAGCCTCCTGACTAGCGGGTTGTTAGAGCAGTACTTC.

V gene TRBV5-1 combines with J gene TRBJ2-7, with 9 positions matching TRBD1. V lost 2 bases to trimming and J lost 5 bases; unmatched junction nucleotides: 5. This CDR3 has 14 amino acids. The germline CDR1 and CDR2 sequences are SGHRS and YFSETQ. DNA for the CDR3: TGCGCCAGCAGCTTAGGACAGGGGATGCACGAGCAGTACTTC. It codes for CASSLGQGMHEQYF.

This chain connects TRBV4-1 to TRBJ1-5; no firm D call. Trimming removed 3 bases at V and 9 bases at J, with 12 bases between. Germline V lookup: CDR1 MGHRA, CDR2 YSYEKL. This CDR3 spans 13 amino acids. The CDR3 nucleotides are TGCGCCAGCAGCCAGGTGGACCTGGGGCCCCAGCATTTT. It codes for CASSQVDLGPQHF.

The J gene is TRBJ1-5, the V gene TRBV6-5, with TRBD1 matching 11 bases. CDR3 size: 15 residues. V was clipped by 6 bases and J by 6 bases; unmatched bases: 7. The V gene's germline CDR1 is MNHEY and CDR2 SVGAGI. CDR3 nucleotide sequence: TGTGCCAGCAGGGCCCGGACAGGGGGCTCTCAGCCCCAGCATTTT. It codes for CASRARTGGSQPQHF.

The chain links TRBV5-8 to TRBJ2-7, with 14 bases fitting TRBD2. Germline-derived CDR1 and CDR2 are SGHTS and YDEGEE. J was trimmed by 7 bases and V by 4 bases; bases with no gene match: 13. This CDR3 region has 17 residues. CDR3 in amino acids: CASSLGPTSGRAGEQYF. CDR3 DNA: TGTGCCAGCAGCCTAGGTCCGACTAGCGGGAGGGCCGGAGAGCAGTACTTC.

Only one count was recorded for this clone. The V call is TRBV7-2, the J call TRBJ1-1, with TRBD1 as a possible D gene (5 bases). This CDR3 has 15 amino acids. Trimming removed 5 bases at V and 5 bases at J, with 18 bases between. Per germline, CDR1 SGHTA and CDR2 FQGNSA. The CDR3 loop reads CASSAPGRWSTEAFF. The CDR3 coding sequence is TGTGCCAGCAGCGCCCCGGGACGATGGTCGACTGAAGCTTTCTTT.

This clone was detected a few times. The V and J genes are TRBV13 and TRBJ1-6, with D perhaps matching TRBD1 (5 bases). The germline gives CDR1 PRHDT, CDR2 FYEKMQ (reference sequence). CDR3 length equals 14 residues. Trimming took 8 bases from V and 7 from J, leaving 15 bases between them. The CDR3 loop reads CASSRAGPNSPLHF. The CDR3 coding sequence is TGTGCCAGCTCCAGGGCAGGCCCAAATTCACCCCTCCACTTT.

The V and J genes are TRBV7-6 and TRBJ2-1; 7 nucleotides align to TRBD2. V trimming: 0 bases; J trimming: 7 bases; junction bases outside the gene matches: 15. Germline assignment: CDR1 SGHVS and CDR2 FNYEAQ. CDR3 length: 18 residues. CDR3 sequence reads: CASSLATAGVDYGNEQFF. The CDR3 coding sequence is TGTGCCAGCAGCTTAGCTACGGCGGGAGTAGATTATGGGAATGAGCAGTTCTTC.

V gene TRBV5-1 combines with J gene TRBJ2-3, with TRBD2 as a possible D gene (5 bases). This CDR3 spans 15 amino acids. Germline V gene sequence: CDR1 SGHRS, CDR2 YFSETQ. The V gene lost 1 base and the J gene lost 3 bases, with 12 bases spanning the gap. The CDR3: CASSLMAGGTDTQYF. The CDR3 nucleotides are TGCGCCAGCAGCTTGATGGCAGGCGGGACAGATACGCAGTATTTT.

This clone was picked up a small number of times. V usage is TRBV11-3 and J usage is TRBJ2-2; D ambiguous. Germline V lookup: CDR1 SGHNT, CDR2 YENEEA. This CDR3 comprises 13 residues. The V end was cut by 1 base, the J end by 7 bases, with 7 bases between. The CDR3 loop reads CASSLVAVGELFF. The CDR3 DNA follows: TGTGCCAGCAGCTTAGTGGCGGTCGGGGAGCTGTTTTTT.

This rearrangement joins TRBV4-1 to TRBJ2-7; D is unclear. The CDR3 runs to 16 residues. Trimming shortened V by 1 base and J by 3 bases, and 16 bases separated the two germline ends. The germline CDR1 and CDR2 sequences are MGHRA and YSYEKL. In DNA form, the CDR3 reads TGCGCCAGCAGCCAAGTTCCCGGCGACGGATACTACGAGCAGTACTTC. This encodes CASSQVPGDGYYEQYF.

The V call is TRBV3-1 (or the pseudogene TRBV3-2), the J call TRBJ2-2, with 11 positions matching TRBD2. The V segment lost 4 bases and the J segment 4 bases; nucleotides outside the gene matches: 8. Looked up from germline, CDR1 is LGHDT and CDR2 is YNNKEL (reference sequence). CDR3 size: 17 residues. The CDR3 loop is CASSPFLAGGGTGELFF. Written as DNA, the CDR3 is TGTGCCAGCAGCCCTTTTCTAGCGGGAGGCGGCACCGGGGAGCTGTTTTTT.

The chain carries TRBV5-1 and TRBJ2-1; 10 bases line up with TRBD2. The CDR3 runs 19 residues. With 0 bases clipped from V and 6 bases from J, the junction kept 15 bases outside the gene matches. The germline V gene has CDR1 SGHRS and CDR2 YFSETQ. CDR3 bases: TGCGCCAGCAGCTTGGAACTAGCGGGGAGCCGAACTAATGGCAATGAGCAGTTCTTC. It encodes CASSLELAGSRTNGNEQFF.

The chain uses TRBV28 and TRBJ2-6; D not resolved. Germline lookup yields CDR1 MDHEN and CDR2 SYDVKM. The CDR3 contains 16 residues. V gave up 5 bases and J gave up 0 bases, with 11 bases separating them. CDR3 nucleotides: TGTGCCAGCAGTCCCATGACTCTCTCTGGGGCCAACGTCCTGACTTTC. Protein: CASSPMTLSGANVLTF. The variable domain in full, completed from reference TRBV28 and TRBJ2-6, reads DVKVTQSSRYLVKRTGEKVFLECVQDMDHENMFWYRQDPGLGLRLIYFSYDVKMKEKGDIPEGYSVSREKKERFSLILESASTNQTSMYLCASSPMTLSGANVLTFGAGSRLTVL.

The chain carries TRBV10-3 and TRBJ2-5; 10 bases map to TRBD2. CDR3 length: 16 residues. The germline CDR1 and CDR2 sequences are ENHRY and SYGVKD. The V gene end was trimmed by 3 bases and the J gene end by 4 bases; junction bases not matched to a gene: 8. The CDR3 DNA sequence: TGTGCCATCAGTGACTCTAGCGGGAGCGGGGGAGAGACCCAGTACTTC. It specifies CAISDSSGSGGETQYF.

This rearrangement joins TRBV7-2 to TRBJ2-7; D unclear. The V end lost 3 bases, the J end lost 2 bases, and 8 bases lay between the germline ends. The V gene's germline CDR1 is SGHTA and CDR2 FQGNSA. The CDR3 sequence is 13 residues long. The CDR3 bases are TGTGCCAGCAGCTTTGGCAGGACCTACGAGCAGTACTTC. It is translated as CASSFGRTYEQYF. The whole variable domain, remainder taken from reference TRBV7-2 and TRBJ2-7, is GAGVSQSPSNKVTEKGKDVELRCDPISGHTALYWYRQSLGQGLEFLIYFQGNSAPDKSGLPSDRFSAERTGGSVSTLTIQRTQQEDSAVYLCASSFGRTYEQYFGPGTRLTVT.

The CDR3 DNA sequence: TGTGCCAGCAGCGACGATGGAAACACCATATATTTT. Amino acids: CASSDDGNTIYF. V and J are TRBV9 and TRBJ1-3; unclear D gene. The CDR3 consists of 12 residues. Trimming stripped 3 bases from V and 3 bases from J, with 4 bases between. Germline V gene sequence: CDR1 SGDLS, CDR2 YYNGEE.

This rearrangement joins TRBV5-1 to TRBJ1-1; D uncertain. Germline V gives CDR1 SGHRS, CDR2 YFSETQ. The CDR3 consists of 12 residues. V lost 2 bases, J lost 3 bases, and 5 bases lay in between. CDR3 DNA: TGCGCCAGCAGCTTTCGGGACACTGAAGCTTTCTTT. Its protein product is CASSFRDTEAFF. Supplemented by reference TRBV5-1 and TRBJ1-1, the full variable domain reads KAGVTQTPRYLIKTRGQQVTLSCSPISGHRSVSWYQQTPGQGLQFLFEYFSETQRNKGNFPGRFSGRQFSNSRSEMNVSTLELGDSALYLCASSFRDTEAFFGQGTRLTVV.

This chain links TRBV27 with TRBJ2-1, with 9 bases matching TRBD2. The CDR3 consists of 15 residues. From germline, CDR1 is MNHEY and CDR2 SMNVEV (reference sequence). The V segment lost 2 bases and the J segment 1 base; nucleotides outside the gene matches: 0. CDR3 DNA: TGTGCCAGCAGTTTACTAGCGGGGTCCTACAATGAGCAGTTCTTC. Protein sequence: CASSLLAGSYNEQFF.